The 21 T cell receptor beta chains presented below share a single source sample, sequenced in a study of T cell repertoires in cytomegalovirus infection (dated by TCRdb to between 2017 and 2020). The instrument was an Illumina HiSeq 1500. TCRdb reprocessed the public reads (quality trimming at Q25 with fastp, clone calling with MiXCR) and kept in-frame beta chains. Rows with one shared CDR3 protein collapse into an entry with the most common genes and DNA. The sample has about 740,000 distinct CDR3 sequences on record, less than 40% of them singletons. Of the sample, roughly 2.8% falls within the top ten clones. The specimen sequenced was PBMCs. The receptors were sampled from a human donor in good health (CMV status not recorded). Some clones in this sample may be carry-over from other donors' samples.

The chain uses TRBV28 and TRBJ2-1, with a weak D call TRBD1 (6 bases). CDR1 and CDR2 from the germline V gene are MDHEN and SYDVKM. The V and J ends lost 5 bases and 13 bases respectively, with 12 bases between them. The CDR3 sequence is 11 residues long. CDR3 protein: CASSIRDIQFF. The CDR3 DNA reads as TGTGCCAGCAGTATCCGGGACATCCAGTTCTTC.

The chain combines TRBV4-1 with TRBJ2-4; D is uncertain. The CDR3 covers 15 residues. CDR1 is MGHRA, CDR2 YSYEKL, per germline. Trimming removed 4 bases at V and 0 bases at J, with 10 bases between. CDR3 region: CASSPTDLAKNIQYF. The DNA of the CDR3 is TGCGCCAGCAGCCCAACAGACCTAGCCAAAAACATTCAGTACTTC.

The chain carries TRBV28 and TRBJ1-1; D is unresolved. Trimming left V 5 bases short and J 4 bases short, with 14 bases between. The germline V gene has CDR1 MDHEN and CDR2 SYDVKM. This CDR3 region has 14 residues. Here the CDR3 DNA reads TGTGCCAGCAGTCCAGGAGGCAGATTCACTGAAGCTTTCTTT. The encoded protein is CASSPGGRFTEAFF.

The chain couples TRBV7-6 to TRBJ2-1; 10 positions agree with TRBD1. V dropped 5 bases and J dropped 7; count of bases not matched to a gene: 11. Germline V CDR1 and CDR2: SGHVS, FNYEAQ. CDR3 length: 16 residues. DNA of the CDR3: TGTGCCAGCAGCGTACCCGGGACAGGGGTCGCGAATGAGCAGTTCTTC. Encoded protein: CASSVPGTGVANEQFF.

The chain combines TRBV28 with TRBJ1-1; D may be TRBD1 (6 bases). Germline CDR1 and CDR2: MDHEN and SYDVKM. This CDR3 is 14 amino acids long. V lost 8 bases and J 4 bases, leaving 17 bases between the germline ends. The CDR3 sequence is CASLGHRGGTEAFF. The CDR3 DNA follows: TGTGCCAGCCTCGGACACCGAGGGGGCACTGAAGCTTTCTTT. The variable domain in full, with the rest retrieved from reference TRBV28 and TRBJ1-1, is DVKVTQSSRYLVKRTGEKVFLECVQDMDHENMFWYRQDPGLGLRLIYFSYDVKMKEKGDIPEGYSVSREKKERFSLILESASTNQTSMYLCASLGHRGGTEAFFGQGTRLTVV.

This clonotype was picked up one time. CDR3 region: CSADPRQGSELFF. Written as DNA, the CDR3 is TGCAGTGCTGACCCTAGACAGGGAAGTGAGCTGTTTTTT. The genes are TRBV20-1 and TRBJ2-2, with 7 bases that match TRBD1. Germline V CDR1 and CDR2: DFQATT, SNEGSKA (reference sequence). CDR3 size: 13 residues. Unmatched junction bases numbered 11, after V lost 5 bases and J lost 11 bases.

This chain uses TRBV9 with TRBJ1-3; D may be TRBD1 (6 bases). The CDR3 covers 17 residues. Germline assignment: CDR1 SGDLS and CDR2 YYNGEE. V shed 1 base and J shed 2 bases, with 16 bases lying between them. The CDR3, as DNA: TGTGCCAGCAGCGTAAGGGGGGGAGGCGTCGCTGGAAACACCATATATTTT. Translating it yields CASSVRGGGVAGNTIYF.

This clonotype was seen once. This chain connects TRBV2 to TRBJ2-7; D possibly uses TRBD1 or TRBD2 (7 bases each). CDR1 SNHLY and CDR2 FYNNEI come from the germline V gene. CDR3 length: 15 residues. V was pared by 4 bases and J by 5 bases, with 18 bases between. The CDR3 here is CASSGGGQLAHEQYF. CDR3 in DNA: TGTGCCAGCAGTGGGGGGGGACAGTTAGCCCACGAGCAGTACTTC.

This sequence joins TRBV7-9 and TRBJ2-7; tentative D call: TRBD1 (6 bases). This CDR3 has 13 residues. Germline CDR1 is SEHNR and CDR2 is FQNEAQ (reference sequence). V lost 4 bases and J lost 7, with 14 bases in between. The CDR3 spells CASSSLGQWEQYF. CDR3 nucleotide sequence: TGTGCCAGCAGCTCACTCGGACAGTGGGAGCAGTACTTC.

The CDR3: CATSRVSLARGGPDTQYF. The DNA for the CDR3 is TGTGCCACCAGCAGAGTCAGTCTAGCCCGGGGTGGGCCAGATACGCAGTATTTT. The chain recombines TRBV15 with TRBJ2-3, with D maybe TRBD2 (5 bases). Trimming took 1 base from V and 4 from J, leaving 21 bases between them. From germline, CDR1 is LNHNV and CDR2 YYDKDF (reference sequence). This CDR3 has 18 residues.

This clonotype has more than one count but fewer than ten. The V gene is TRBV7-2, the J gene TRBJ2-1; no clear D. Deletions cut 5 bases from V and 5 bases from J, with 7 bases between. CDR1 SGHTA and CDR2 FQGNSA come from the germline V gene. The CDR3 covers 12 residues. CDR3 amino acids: CASSLINNEQFF. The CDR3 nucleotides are TGTGCCAGCAGCCTAATCAACAATGAGCAGTTCTTC.

CDR3 bases: TGTGCCAGCAGTTTAGGCACAGAGACAGGCAGAACCTTC. Its translation is CASSLGTETGRTF. The rearrangement joins TRBV12-3 or TRBV12-4 to TRBJ1-2; TRBD1 is a possible D gene (6 bases). This CDR3 is 13 amino acids long. Trimming removed 1 base from V and 14 bases from J, with 17 bases in between.

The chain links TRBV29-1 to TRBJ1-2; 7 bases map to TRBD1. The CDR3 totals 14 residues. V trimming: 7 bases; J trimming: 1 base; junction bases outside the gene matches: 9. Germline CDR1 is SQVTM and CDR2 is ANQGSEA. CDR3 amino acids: CSAKQGPSNYGYTF. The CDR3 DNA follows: TGCAGCGCCAAACAGGGGCCGAGTAACTATGGCTACACCTTC.

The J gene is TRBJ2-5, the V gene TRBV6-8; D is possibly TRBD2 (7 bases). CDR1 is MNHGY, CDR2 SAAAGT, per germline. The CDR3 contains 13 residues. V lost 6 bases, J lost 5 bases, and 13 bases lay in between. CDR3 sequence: CASRGGGRETQYF. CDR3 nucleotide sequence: TGTGCCAGCAGGGGAGGGGGTAGGGAGACCCAGTACTTC.

CDR3 DNA sequence: TGTGCCAGCAGTTATCGGGAGGGGCGGACAGCTTTCTTT. This codes for CASSYREGRTAFF. This chain joins TRBV6-6 and TRBJ1-1, with D possibly TRBD1 on 5 matching bases. Trimming took off 3 bases at V and 10 bases at J, with 15 bases between the two ends. The CDR3 contains 13 residues. CDR1 and CDR2 (germline): MNHNY, SVGAGI (reference sequence).

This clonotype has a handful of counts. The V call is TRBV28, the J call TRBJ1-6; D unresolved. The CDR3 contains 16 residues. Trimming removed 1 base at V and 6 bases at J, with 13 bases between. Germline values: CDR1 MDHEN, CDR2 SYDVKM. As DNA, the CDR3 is TGTGCCAGCAGTTTATTGCAACCGGATTCTAATTCACCCCTCCACTTT. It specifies CASSLLQPDSNSPLHF.

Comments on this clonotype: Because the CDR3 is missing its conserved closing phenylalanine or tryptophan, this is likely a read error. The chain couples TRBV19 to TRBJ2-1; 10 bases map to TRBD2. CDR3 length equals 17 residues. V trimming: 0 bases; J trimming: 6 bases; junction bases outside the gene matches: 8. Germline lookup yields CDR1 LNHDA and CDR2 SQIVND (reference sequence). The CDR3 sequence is CASSIELRLAGVNEQFV. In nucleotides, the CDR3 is TGTGCCAGTAGTATAGAACTGCGGCTAGCGGGAGTCAATGAGCAGTTCGTC.

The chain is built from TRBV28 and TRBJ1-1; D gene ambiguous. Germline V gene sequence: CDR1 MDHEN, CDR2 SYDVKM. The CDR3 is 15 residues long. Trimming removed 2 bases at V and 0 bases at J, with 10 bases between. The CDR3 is CASSLPGAVNTEAFF. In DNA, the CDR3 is TGTGCCAGCAGTTTACCTGGTGCAGTGAACACTGAAGCTTTCTTT.

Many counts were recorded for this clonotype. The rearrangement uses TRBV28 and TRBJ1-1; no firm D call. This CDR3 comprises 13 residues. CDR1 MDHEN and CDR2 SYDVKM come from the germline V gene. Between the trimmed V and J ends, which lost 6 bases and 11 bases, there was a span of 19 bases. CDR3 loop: CASSGGRNKGAFF. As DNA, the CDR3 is TGTGCCAGCAGCGGAGGCCGGAACAAAGGGGCTTTCTTT.

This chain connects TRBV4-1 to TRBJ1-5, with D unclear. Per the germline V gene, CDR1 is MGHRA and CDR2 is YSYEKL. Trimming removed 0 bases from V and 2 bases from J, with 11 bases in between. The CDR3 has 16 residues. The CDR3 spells CASSQDPGNGNQPQHF. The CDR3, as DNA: TGCGCCAGCAGCCAAGATCCAGGCAACGGCAATCAGCCCCAGCATTTT.

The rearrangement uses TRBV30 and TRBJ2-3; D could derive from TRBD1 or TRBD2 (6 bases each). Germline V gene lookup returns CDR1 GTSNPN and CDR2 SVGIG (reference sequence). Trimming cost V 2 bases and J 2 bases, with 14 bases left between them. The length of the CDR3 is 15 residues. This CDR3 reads CAWSPGGPVTDTQYF. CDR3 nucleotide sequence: TGTGCCTGGAGTCCTGGGGGGCCCGTCACAGATACGCAGTATTTT.